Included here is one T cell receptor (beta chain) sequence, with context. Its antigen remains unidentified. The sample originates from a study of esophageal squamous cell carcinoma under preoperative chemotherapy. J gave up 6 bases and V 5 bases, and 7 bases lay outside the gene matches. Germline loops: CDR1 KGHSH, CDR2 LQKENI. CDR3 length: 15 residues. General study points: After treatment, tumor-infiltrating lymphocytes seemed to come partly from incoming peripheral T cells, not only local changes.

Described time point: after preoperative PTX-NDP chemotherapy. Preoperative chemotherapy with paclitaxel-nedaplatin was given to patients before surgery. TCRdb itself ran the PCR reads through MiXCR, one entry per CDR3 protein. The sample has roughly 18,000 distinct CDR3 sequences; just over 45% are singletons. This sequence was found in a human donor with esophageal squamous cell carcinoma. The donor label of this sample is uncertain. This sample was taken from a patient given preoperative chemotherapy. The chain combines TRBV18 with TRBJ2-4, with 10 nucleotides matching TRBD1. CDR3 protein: CASSDRGQGTNIQYF. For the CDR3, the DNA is TGTGCCAGCTCAGATAGGGGACAGGGGACAAACATTCAGTACTTC.